The present T cell receptor (beta chain) was sequenced within a study of shared clonotypes between healthy human individuals. Adults of Caucasian background living in Nashville, Tennessee made up all donors. CDR3 length: 13 amino acids. The V gene's germline CDR1 is SGHTA and CDR2 FQGTGA. Deletions cut 4 bases from V and 7 bases from J, with 10 bases between. Regarding this clone: A read error is likely here: a far larger clone is one base away.

Bulk PBMC genomic DNA spanned ten immunoSEQ deep plates. Libraries were prepared by immunoSEQ multiplex PCR; TCRdb keeps only in-frame clonotypes and omits some of them. The sample yields some 510,000 clones, less than 85% seen once. Source material: PBMCs. The receptor was derived from a woman in her forties in good health. Some clones in this sample may be carry-over from other donors' samples. V usage is TRBV7-3 and J usage is TRBJ2-2; no clear D gene. The CDR3 DNA reads TGTGCCAGCAGCTACCTGGGCGACGGGGAGCTGTTTTTT. Encoded protein: CASSYLGDGELFF.